The table lists the clone carrying this T cell receptor (beta chain) with a few counts. This specimen comes from a study of Graves' ophthalmopathy and Graves' hyperthyroidism. RNA transcripts yielded amplified TCR beta CDR3 regions. RT-PCR was first run with HTBI primers, then multiplex PCR in a second round. MiXCR, run by TCRdb on the multiplex PCR reads, gives a single entry per CDR3 protein. The sample consists of hundreds of thousands of distinct CDR3 sequences, over 40% of them appearing once. The CDR3 has 16 residues. The ends were cut back, 0 bases at V and 5 bases at J, with 18 bases in the middle. Germline V gene data show CDR1 as SGHRS and CDR2 as YFSETQ.

The TCR comes from an adult man with Graves' ophthalmopathy. The sequenced sample consisted of peripheral blood. The chain links TRBV5-1 to TRBJ2-7; D could derive from TRBD1 or TRBD2 (5 bases each). CDR3 in DNA: TGCGCCAGCAGCTTGGCCTGGGACGCACACCCAGACGAGCAGTACTTC. As protein: CASSLAWDAHPDEQYF.